Included here is one TCR beta chain sequence, with context. The CDR3 is 16 amino acids. V lost 0 bases to trimming and J lost 6 bases; unmatched junction nucleotides: 8. The germline V gene has CDR1 SGHRS and CDR2 YFSETQ. The sample originates from a study of technical replicates of blood from a few donors. Produced via immunoSEQ multiplex PCR; TCRdb's table is partial and in-frame only. The sample has approximately 85,000 clones, 94% seen once. The sequenced material came from T cells isolated from PBMCs. This receptor was identified in a human donor in good health. V and J are TRBV5-1 and TRBJ2-1; the match to TRBD2 covers 8 bases. The CDR3 spells CASSLAPPGGGNEQFF. As DNA, the CDR3 is TGCGCCAGCAGCTTGGCGCCCCCGGGGGGGGGCAATGAGCAGTTCTTC.